This entry concerns a single TCR beta chain. The data belong to a study of blood T cell repertoires in COVID-19. Across the study: T cells, B-cell-depleted T cells, or PBMCs supplied cDNA or gDNA.

The repertoire was sequenced with immunoSEQ multiplex PCR; TCRdb's copy has only in-frame clones and lacks some. The sample shows 200,000 to 300,000 clones, around nine tenths of them seen only once. The CDR3 runs 16 residues. V lost 3 bases and J 0 bases, leaving 12 bases between the germline ends. The germline CDR1 and CDR2 sequences are MNHEY and SMNVEV (reference sequence). The gene calls are TRBV27 and TRBJ1-5; a weak D match, TRBD1 (5 bases). Specimen: peripheral blood. This clonotype was obtained from a woman aged 55-69 years with COVID-19, enrolled during active disease. The CDR3 protein is CASSLTGLYSNQPQHF. The CDR3 DNA reads as TGTGCCAGCAGTTTGACGGGACTTTATAGCAATCAGCCCCAGCATTTT.